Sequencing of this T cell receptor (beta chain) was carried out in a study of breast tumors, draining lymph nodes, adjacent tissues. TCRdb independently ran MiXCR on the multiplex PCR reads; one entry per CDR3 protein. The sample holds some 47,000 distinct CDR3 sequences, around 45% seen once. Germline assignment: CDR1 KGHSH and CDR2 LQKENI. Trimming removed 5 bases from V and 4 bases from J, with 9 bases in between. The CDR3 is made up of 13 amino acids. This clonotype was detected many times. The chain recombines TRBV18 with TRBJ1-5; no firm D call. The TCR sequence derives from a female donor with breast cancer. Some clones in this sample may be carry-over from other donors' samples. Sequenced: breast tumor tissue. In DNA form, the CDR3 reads TGTGCCAGCTCAACGACCGATAATCAGCCCCAGCATTTT. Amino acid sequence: CASSTTDNQPQHF. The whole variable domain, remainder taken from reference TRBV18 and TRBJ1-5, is NAGVMQNPRHLVRRRGQEARLRCSPMKGHSHVYWYRQLPEEGLKFMVYLQKENIIDESGMPKERFSAEFPKEGPSILRIQQVVRGDSAAYFCASSTTDNQPQHFGDGTRLSIL.